The clone carrying this T cell receptor beta chain was picked up a small number of times. The sample belongs to a study of blood T cell repertoires in COVID-19. The overall study: Sources were T cells, B-cell-depleted T cells, or PBMCs; the material itself was cDNA or gDNA.

Some clones are missing from TCRdb's copy, which holds only in-frame ones; the method was immunoSEQ multiplex PCR. The sample lists about 200,000 clones; about 93% were seen once. The germline V gene has CDR1 LNHDA and CDR2 SQIVND (reference sequence). V lost 11 bases, J lost 4 bases, and 13 bases stayed unmatched. The CDR3 is 14 residues long. The chain couples TRBV19 to TRBJ2-7; 8 bases match TRBD2. Sample: peripheral blood. The TCR originated in a man between 50 and 59 years old with acute or convalescent COVID-19. Here the CDR3 DNA reads TGTGCCGCTCCAGCGGGAGATTATAGGTACGAGCAGTACTTC. This codes for CAAPAGDYRYEQYF. The whole variable domain, filled in from reference TRBV19 and TRBJ2-7, reads DGGITQSPKYLFRKEGQNVTLSCEQNLNHDAMYWYRQDPGQGLRLIYYSQIVNDFQKGDIAEGYSVSREKKESFPLTVTSAQKNPTAFYLCAAPAGDYRYEQYFGPGTRLTVT.